These 13 T cell receptor beta chains were sequenced from one sample in a study of T cell responses to AZD1222 COVID-19 vaccine. Using immunoSEQ multiplex PCR, the repertoire was profiled, and TCRdb retains in-frame clones only, with some absent. The table has some 160,000 clones, around 90% seen once. The material sequenced was peripheral blood, taken on day 0 of AZD1222 vaccination. Receptors originate from an adult in good health.

The chain uses TRBV4-1 and TRBJ1-2; 7 bases match TRBD1. V gave up 4 bases and J gave up 5 bases; unmatched junction bases: 7. The CDR3 consists of 14 residues. The V gene's germline CDR1 is MGHRA and CDR2 YSYEKL. The chain's CDR3 is CASSPRQGGYGYTF. CDR3 DNA: TGCGCCAGCAGCCCCCGACAGGGTGGGTATGGCTACACCTTC.

The V and J genes are TRBV7-9 and TRBJ2-7, with D unresolved. There are 15 residues in the CDR3. Germline V gene data show CDR1 as SEHNR and CDR2 as FQNEAQ (reference sequence). The ends were cut back, 5 bases at V and 2 bases at J, with 16 bases in the middle. CDR3 in amino acids: CASSQPVNQAYEQYF. The CDR3 DNA is TGTGCCAGCAGCCAGCCGGTAAATCAAGCCTACGAGCAGTACTTC.

This rearrangement joins TRBV7-9 to TRBJ1-6, with TRBD1 matching 9 bases. V trimming: 4 bases; J trimming: 8 bases; junction bases outside the gene matches: 9. The germline V gene has CDR1 SEHNR and CDR2 FQNEAQ (reference sequence). The CDR3 extends over 16 amino acids. CDR3: CASSSTWDRDDSPLHF. The CDR3 DNA reads as TGTGCCAGCAGCTCTACCTGGGACAGGGACGATTCACCCCTCCACTTT.

The chain is built from TRBV7-9 and TRBJ1-6; D remains unclear. The CDR3 is 17 residues long. Per germline, CDR1 SEHNR and CDR2 FQNEAQ (reference sequence). V was cut by 2 bases and J by 4 bases, with 15 bases left in between. In DNA, the CDR3 is TGTGCCAGCAGCTTAAAAGTCTCCGGAGTTTATAATTCACCCCTCCACTTT. The encoded protein is CASSLKVSGVYNSPLHF.

The CDR3 bases are TGCAGTTTCAAACCCTCCCCGGGGACTGAAGCTTTCTTT. Translation: CSFKPSPGTEAFF. The chain recombines TRBV29-1 with TRBJ1-1, with D uncertain. Per the germline V gene, CDR1 is SQVTM and CDR2 is ANQGSEA. The CDR3 covers 13 residues. The full variable domain, rest sourced from reference TRBV29-1 and TRBJ1-1, is SAVISQKPSRDICQRGTSLTIQCQVDSQVTMMFWYRQQPGQSLTLIATANQGSEATYESGFVIDKFPISRPNLTFSTLTVSNMSPEDSSIYLCSFKPSPGTEAFFGQGTRLTVV.

The genes are TRBV30 and TRBJ1-1; D not certain. CDR1 and CDR2 from the germline V gene are GTSNPN and SVGIG (reference sequence). The CDR3 spans 17 residues. V shed 0 bases and J shed 1 base, with 18 bases lying between them. CDR3 amino acids: CAWSVRGTSISNTEAFF. As DNA, the CDR3 is TGTGCCTGGAGTGTACGTGGCACCTCAATATCGAACACTGAAGCTTTCTTT.

The DNA of the CDR3 is TGTGCCAGCTCACCGACAGGTTACTTGAACACTGAAGCTTTCTTT. Amino acids: CASSPTGYLNTEAFF. V and J are TRBV18 and TRBJ1-1, with D possibly being TRBD1 (6 bases). Trimming removed 3 bases at V and 0 bases at J, with 11 bases between. The germline V gene has CDR1 KGHSH and CDR2 LQKENI. The CDR3 has 15 residues.

This clone came up once. The V and J genes are TRBV6-6 and TRBJ2-7; the D gene is possibly TRBD2 (5 bases). The CDR3 length is 13 residues. Germline lookup yields CDR1 MNHNY and CDR2 SVGAGI (reference sequence). V lost 3 bases, J lost 7 bases, and 13 bases lay in between. Written as DNA, the CDR3 is TGTGCCAGCAGTTATTACCCTGGCGGGGAGCAGTACTTC. This translates into CASSYYPGGEQYF.

This chain connects TRBV9 to TRBJ1-1; weak D call: TRBD1 (5 bases). In germline, CDR1 is SGDLS, CDR2 YYNGEE. The CDR3 runs to 15 residues. Trimming took off 4 bases at V and 0 bases at J, with 13 bases between the two ends. The DNA for the CDR3 is TGTGCCAGCAGCTCCCTACCGACAGTGAACACTGAAGCTTTCTTT. Its translation: CASSSLPTVNTEAFF.

This chain joins TRBV5-1 and TRBJ1-6, with TRBD1 matching 8 bases. There are 17 residues in the CDR3. Trimming cost V 0 bases and J 6 bases; bases outside gene matches: 8. Germline-derived CDR1 and CDR2 are SGHRS and YFSETQ. The CDR3 coding sequence is TGCGCCAGCAGCTTGGCCCTACTCGGACAGGGTAATTCACCCCTCCACTTT. It specifies CASSLALLGQGNSPLHF.

This clone showed up just once. The chain employs TRBV7-8 and TRBJ1-3; TRBD1 matches 7 bases. This CDR3 is built from 18 residues. With 8 bases clipped from V and 0 bases from J, the junction kept 16 bases outside the gene matches. Germline V gene lookup returns CDR1 SGHVS and CDR2 FQNEAQ. The CDR3 region is CASRRGTRGQPSGNTIYF. The CDR3 DNA follows: TGTGCCAGCCGACGGGGTACCCGGGGACAGCCCTCTGGAAACACCATATATTTT.

This chain joins TRBV5-4 and TRBJ1-1; D might be TRBD1 (6 bases). CDR1 is SGHNT and CDR2 is YYREEE in the germline V gene (reference sequence). The CDR3 is made up of 13 amino acids. Trimming took 7 bases from V and 1 from J, leaving 11 bases between them. Here the CDR3 DNA reads TGTGCCAGCGGGGGGGCCCCGAACACTGAAGCTTTCTTT. This encodes CASGGAPNTEAFF.

The chain carries TRBV3-1 (or the pseudogene TRBV3-2) and TRBJ1-2; D is unresolved. This CDR3 region has 13 residues. Germline V gene lookup returns CDR1 LGHDT and CDR2 YNNKEL (reference sequence). Trimming shortened V by 1 base and J by 4 bases, and 7 bases separated the two germline ends. CDR3 sequence reads: CASSQAVSYGYTF. CDR3 nucleotide sequence: TGTGCCAGCAGCCAAGCAGTTAGCTATGGCTACACCTTC.